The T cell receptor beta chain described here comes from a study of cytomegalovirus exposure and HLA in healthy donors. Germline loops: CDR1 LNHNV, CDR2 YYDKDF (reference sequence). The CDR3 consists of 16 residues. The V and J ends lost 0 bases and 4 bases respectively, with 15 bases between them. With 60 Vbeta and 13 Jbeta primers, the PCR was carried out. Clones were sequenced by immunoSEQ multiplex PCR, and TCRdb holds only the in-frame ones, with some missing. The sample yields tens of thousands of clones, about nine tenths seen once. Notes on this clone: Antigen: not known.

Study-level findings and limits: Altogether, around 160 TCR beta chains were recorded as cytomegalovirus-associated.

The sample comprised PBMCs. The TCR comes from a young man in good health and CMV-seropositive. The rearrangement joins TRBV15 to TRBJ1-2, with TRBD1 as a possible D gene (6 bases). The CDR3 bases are TGTGCCACCAGCAGAGATTGGCAGGACAGTTCCTATGGCTACACCTTC. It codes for CATSRDWQDSSYGYTF.